This is a list of T cell receptor beta chains from one sample in a study of blood T cell repertoires in COVID-19. Data came from immunoSEQ multiplex PCR; TCRdb stores just in-frame clones and leaves some out. The data contain some 200,000 clones, roughly 79% of them singletons. Sequenced material: peripheral blood. The receptors shown here come from a woman between 35 and 50 years old with COVID-19, enrolled during active disease. The CDR3 runs from the conserved cysteine through the conserved F or W. D genes are given only for firm matches. Expanded clones get a size class; other rows say once, few or many, or leave the size out.

j_call | cdr3_length | d_call | clone_size | v_call | cdr3_aa | cdr3_nt
TRBJ1-2 | 16 | TRBD1 | NA | TRBV7-8 | CASSLAPGQSIYGYTF | TGTGCCAGCAGCTTAGCCCCGGGACAGTCAATCTATGGCTACACCTTC
TRBJ2-7 | 11 | NA | NA | TRBV20-1 | CSARQKYEQYF | TGCAGTGCTAGGCAGAAGTACGAGCAGTACTTC
TRBJ1-1 | 15 | NA | NA | TRBV11-2 | CASSPQGFVNTEAFF | TGTGCCAGCAGCCCACAGGGCTTCGTGAACACTGAAGCTTTCTTT
TRBJ1-4 | 15 | NA | NA | TRBV7-9 | CASSTQERWNEKLFF | TGTGCCAGCAGCACACAGGAAAGGTGGAATGAAAAACTGTTTTTT
TRBJ2-6 | 15 | TRBD1 | NA | TRBV19 | CASRDRGSGANVLTF | TGTGCCAGTAGGGACAGGGGGAGTGGGGCCAACGTCCTGACTTTC
TRBJ2-5 | 12 | NA | NA | TRBV6-6 | CASRDPGKTQYF | TGTGCCAGCAGAGACCCCGGGAAGACCCAGTACTTC
TRBJ1-1 | 14 | NA | NA | TRBV18 | CASSPARGGTEAFF | TGTGCCAGCTCACCGGCGAGGGGAGGCACTGAAGCTTTCTTT
TRBJ2-3 | 13 | NA | NA | TRBV29-1 | CSVDGVGTDTQYF | TGCAGCGTTGACGGGGTTGGAACAGATACGCAGTATTTT
TRBJ2-1 | 11 | NA | NA | TRBV10-3 | CAISELHEQFF | TGTGCCATCAGTGAGCTCCATGAGCAGTTCTTC
TRBJ1-2 | 15 | NA | NA | TRBV6-5 | CATGVGSPPHYGYTF | TGTGCGACCGGGGTCGGTTCCCCCCCCCACTATGGCTACACCTTC
TRBJ1-2 | 13 | NA | NA | TRBV6-5 | CATNGGAIYGYTF | TGTGCCACCAATGGGGGGGCAATCTATGGCTACACCTTC
TRBJ2-3 | 15 | TRBD1 | NA | TRBV4-1 | CASSYDRGSTDTQYF | TGCGCCAGCAGCTACGACAGGGGGTCCACAGATACGCAGTATTTT
TRBJ2-2 | 13 | NA | NA | TRBV29-1 | CSVRTVNTGELFF | TGCAGCGTACGGACAGTCAACACCGGGGAGCTGTTTTTT
TRBJ1-3 | 16 | NA | once | TRBV5-4 | CASSSPGADSGNTIYF | TGTGCCAGCAGCTCTCCGGGTGCCGACTCTGGAAACACCATATATTTT
TRBJ2-5 | 15 | TRBD2 | NA | TRBV11-1 | CASSLGLAGQETQYF | TGTGCCAGCAGCTTAGGACTAGCGGGTCAAGAGACCCAGTACTTC
TRBJ2-2 | 16 | TRBD1 | NA | TRBV20-1 | CSASGTGGIVGGELFF | TGCAGTGCTAGTGGTACAGGGGGTATTGTGGGCGGGGAGCTGTTTTTT
TRBJ1-2 | 13 | NA | NA | TRBV12-3/TRBV12-4 | CASSLSRGGGYTF | TGTGCCAGCAGTTTATCTCGGGGGGGAGGCTACACCTTC
TRBJ2-2 | 15 | TRBD1 | NA | TRBV27 | CASRMGTGHIGELFF | TGTGCCAGCAGGATGGGGACAGGGCATATCGGGGAGCTGTTTTTT
TRBJ2-3 | 14 | NA | NA | TRBV6-6 | CASSSRQGTDTQYF | TGTGCCAGCAGTTCTCGGCAGGGCACAGATACGCAGTATTTT
TRBJ2-6 | 17 | TRBD1 | NA | TRBV18 | CASSRAQGAHGANVLTF | TGTGCCAGCTCACGGGCACAGGGGGCGCACGGGGCCAACGTCCTGACTTTC
TRBJ2-3 | 14 | NA | NA | TRBV2 | CASSGLLTANTQYF | TGTGCCAGCAGTGGACTTCTCACGGCTAATACGCAGTATTTT
TRBJ2-7 | 13 | NA | NA | TRBV10-2 | CASSELGGYEQYF | TGCGCCAGCAGTGAGTTAGGCGGGTACGAGCAGTACTTC